This T cell receptor (beta chain) comes out of a study of identical twins. General observations from the study: Compared with unrelated sharing, twin-shared out-of-frame alpha sequences had more low-probability sequences. Twins' excess sharing was less marked for out-of-frame beta sequences. With monozygotic twins, out-of-frame TCR alpha sharing exceeded what models estimated.

Germline V gene lookup returns CDR1 MNHEY and CDR2 SVGAGI. V was trimmed by 1 base and J by 1 base, leaving 8 bases between them. CDR3 size: 15 residues. TCRdb passed the 5' RACE reads through MiXCR, listing each CDR3 protein once. The sample contains some 790,000 distinct CDR3 sequences, 15% to 20% of which appear only once. This clonotype was found a few times. Its antigen remains unidentified. The sample was also reused in another study, on T cells expressing NK-cell markers. That source notes: Just one sequenced donor of eight was HCMV-seronegative, while seven were seropositive.

The V call is TRBV6-5, the J call TRBJ2-1; possibly TRBD2 for D (6 bases). Sequencing was carried out using PBMCs. The receptor was isolated from a woman between 18 and 30 years old in good health. CDR3 coding DNA: TGTGCCAGCAGTTACTTTGGGGGGTCCTACAATGAGCAGTTCTTC. The encoded protein is CASSYFGGSYNEQFF.